The clone carrying this TCR beta chain came up a few times. Its matching antigen is unknown. The sample comes from a study of cytomegalovirus exposure and HLA in healthy donors. Study-level background: Ancestry clustering placed 81% of several hundred genotyped donors in the Caucasian-associated cluster.

J gave up 11 bases and V 4 bases, and 4 bases lay outside the gene matches. The CDR3 totals 15 residues. From germline, CDR1 is MDHEN and CDR2 SYDVKM. PCR used 60 Vbeta primers and 13 Jbeta primers. As handled by the study authors: In a later analysis, of around 80 million unique beta chains, about 10 million appeared in at least two donors. Some clones are missing from TCRdb's copy, which holds only in-frame ones; the method was immunoSEQ multiplex PCR. V and J calls and clone size are as listed in that table; D and trimming were resolved from the DNA. The repertoire includes about 130,000 clones, about 80% of them detected once, and 3% to 3.5% sits in the top ten. Study observations and caveats: Prediction of most subjects' HLA-A and HLA-B alleles by TCR beta sequences was reportedly accurate. A list of roughly 180 TCR beta chains associated with cytomegalovirus was given.

This TCR was sampled from a woman in her fifties or sixties in good health and CMV-seronegative. The gene calls are TRBV28 and TRBJ2-2; 16 bases are shared with TRBD2. Sample: PBMCs. Here the CDR3 reads CASSWGLAGGPELFF. In DNA form, the CDR3 reads TGTGCCAGCAGTTGGGGACTAGCGGGAGGGCCAGAGCTGTTTTTT.